The T cell receptor beta chain under discussion was sequenced for a study of T cell changes during pregnancy in multiple sclerosis. From germline, CDR1 is SGDLS and CDR2 YYNGEE. The CDR3 is 14 residues long. The germline V and J ends were trimmed by 0 bases and 3 bases, with 9 bases remaining between them. Produced via immunoSEQ multiplex PCR; TCRdb's table is partial and in-frame only. The sample includes roughly 55,000 clones, around 92% of them seen just once. The source material was CD4+ T cells from peripheral blood mononuclear cells, sampled after pregnancy. The TCR sequence derives from a female donor in good health, enrolled as a control in a pregnancy study. V usage is TRBV9 and J usage is TRBJ1-1, with a possible D match to TRBD1 (6 bases). CDR3 nucleotides: TGTGCCAGCAGCGTAGGGGCAGGGGACACTGAAGCTTTCTTT. Protein: CASSVGAGDTEAFF.